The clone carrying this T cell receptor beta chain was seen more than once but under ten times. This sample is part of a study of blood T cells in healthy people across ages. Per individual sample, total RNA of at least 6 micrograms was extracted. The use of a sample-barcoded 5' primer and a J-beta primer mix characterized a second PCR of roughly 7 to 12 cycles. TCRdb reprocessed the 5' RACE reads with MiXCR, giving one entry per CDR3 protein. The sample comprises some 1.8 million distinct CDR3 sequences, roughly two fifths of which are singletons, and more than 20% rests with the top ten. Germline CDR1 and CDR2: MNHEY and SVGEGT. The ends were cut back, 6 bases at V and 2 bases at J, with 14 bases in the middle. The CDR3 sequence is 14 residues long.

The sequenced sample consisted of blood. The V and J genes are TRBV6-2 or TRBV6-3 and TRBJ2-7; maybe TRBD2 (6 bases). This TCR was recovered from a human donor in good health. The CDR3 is CASSRDSNAYEQYF. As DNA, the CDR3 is TGTGCCAGCAGCCGGGACTCTAATGCCTACGAGCAGTACTTC.